The 29 T cell receptor beta chains below all came from one sample that was sequenced in a study of cytomegalovirus exposure and HLA in healthy donors. PCR was performed using 60 Vbeta and 13 Jbeta primers. Sequencing used immunoSEQ multiplex PCR; TCRdb keeps in-frame clones, though not all of them. The sample lists some 130,000 clones; around 74% were seen once. The sample was PBMCs. The receptors come from a male donor in good health and CMV-seronegative.

For the CDR3, the DNA is TGTGCCAGCAGCAAAGCGAACGGGGTCACTAATGAAAAACTGTTTTTT. It codes for CASSKANGVTNEKLFF. The rearrangement uses TRBV21-1 and TRBJ1-4. TRBV21-1 is a pseudogene locus. The CDR3 is made up of 16 amino acids.

The V call is TRBV28, the J call TRBJ2-7, with D hard to call. CDR1 and CDR2 (germline): MDHEN, SYDVKM. This CDR3 has 12 amino acids. V lost 5 bases, J lost 0 bases, and 5 bases lay in between. The CDR3: CASSLLSYEQYF. Written as DNA, the CDR3 is TGTGCCAGCAGTCTCCTCTCCTACGAGCAGTACTTC.

This chain connects TRBV5-6 to TRBJ1-2; TRBD1 matches at 7 bases. Germline V gives CDR1 SGHDT, CDR2 YYEEEE. The trim removed 0 bases at V and 4 bases at J, leaving 6 bases unmatched. The CDR3 spans 15 residues. The CDR3 region has the DNA TGTGCCAGCAGCTTGGTTAGGAAGGGGGCCTATGGCTACACCTTC. This codes for CASSLVRKGAYGYTF.

The chain uses TRBV11-3 and TRBJ2-3, with 8 bases that match TRBD2. With 5 bases clipped from V and 3 bases from J, the junction kept 16 bases outside the gene matches. CDR1 and CDR2 (germline): SGHNT, YENEEA. The CDR3 totals 18 residues. CDR3 coding DNA: TGTGCCAGCAGCACACACACCGGGACTAGACTCGTGACAGATACGCAGTATTTT. It encodes CASSTHTGTRLVTDTQYF.

The rearrangement joins TRBV15 to TRBJ1-1; weak D call: TRBD1 (6 bases). V was clipped by 6 bases and J by 4 bases, with 12 bases between them. The germline gives CDR1 LNHNV, CDR2 YYDKDF (reference sequence). There are 13 residues in the CDR3. CDR3 in DNA: TGTGCCACCAGTAAAGGGGGGGCCACTGAAGCTTTCTTT. This translates into CATSKGGATEAFF.

This sequence joins TRBV15 and TRBJ2-3; 9 bases agree with TRBD2. J lost 0 bases, V lost 5 bases, and 6 bases had no gene match. The CDR3 contains 16 residues. CDR1 is LNHNV and CDR2 is YYDKDF in the germline V gene (reference sequence). This CDR3 is CATSRRGGLSTDTQYF. For the CDR3, the DNA is TGTGCCACCAGCCGGCGGGGGGGCCTAAGCACAGATACGCAGTATTTT.

The rearrangement joins TRBV5-1 to TRBJ2-4, with TRBD2 matching over 8 bases. Germline V lookup: CDR1 SGHRS, CDR2 YFSETQ. V lost 4 bases and J lost 5; bases outside the gene matches: 5. The CDR3 has 14 residues. CDR3 loop: CASSAGLGQNIQYF. The CDR3 DNA sequence: TGCGCCAGCAGCGCGGGACTAGGACAAAACATTCAGTACTTC.

The chain joins TRBV28 to TRBJ2-7; 7 nucleotides line up with TRBD2. After removal of 5 bases from V and 6 bases from J, the junction contained 13 bases not matched to a gene. The CDR3 runs to 15 residues. CDR1 and CDR2 from the germline V gene are MDHEN and SYDVKM. The CDR3 DNA reads TGTGCCAGCAGTCCTACTAGCGATACGCCTAGCGAGCAGTACTTC. As protein: CASSPTSDTPSEQYF.

V usage is TRBV27 and J usage is TRBJ2-1; 16 nucleotides line up with TRBD2. Trimming cost V 4 bases and J 4 bases; bases outside gene matches: 7. Per the germline V gene, CDR1 is MNHEY and CDR2 is SMNVEV (reference sequence). The CDR3 is 18 residues long. The CDR3 DNA reads as TGTGCCAGCAGTTCATCCGGGACTAGCGGGAGGGGGTACAATGAGCAGTTCTTC. Protein product: CASSSSGTSGRGYNEQFF.

The chain is built from TRBV9 and TRBJ1-1; possibly TRBD1 for D (6 bases). The CDR3 consists of 13 residues. CDR1 is SGDLS, CDR2 YYNGEE, per germline. V was trimmed by 2 bases and J by 7 bases, leaving 12 bases between them. In DNA, the CDR3 is TGTGCCAGCAGCGTTTACAGGGCTGGTGAAGCTTTCTTT. Protein sequence: CASSVYRAGEAFF.

Notes on this clone: This CDR3 is missing its conserved last phenylalanine or tryptophan, likely due to a read error. Because the CDR3's place on the DNA is in doubt, the DNA is left out and the CDR3 is given as listed by TCRdb. V gene TRBV5-1 combines with J gene TRBJ2-7; the table calls TRBD1, which could not be checked here. Per germline, CDR1 SGHRS and CDR2 YFSETQ. Termini included, the CDR3 measures 10 amino acids. CDR3 residues: CASSLHQGCG.

J is TRBJ2-3 and V is TRBV27; D possibly corresponds to TRBD2 (7 bases). The length of the CDR3 is 14 residues. V lost 10 bases and J 5 bases, leaving 19 bases between the germline ends. Germline V gives CDR1 MNHEY, CDR2 SMNVEV (reference sequence). The CDR3 DNA reads TGTGCCACCGCCGCGCGGGGGCAGAGAGATACGCAGTATTTT. It is translated as CATAARGQRDTQYF.

The rearrangement joins TRBV19 to TRBJ2-6, with D perhaps TRBD2 (6 bases). From germline, CDR1 is LNHDA and CDR2 SQIVND (reference sequence). The CDR3 runs to 18 residues. The V gene lost 1 base and the J gene lost 0 bases, with 13 bases spanning the gap. The CDR3 DNA reads TGTGCCAGTAGTATAGGGGCGGGGCTCCGCTCTGGGGCCAACGTCCTGACTTTC. Translating it yields CASSIGAGLRSGANVLTF.

Comment on this clone: Compared with germline, one end of the junction differs, possibly owing to a read error. As DNA, the CDR3 is TGTTCCAGCAGCTCTCCCATGGCAAAAGCCTACGAGCAGTACTTC. Protein: CSSSSPMAKAYEQYF. The V gene is TRBV7-9, the J gene TRBJ2-7; D not certain. Germline V gene data show CDR1 as SEHNR and CDR2 as FQNEAQ (reference sequence). The CDR3 consists of 15 residues.

About this clone itself: Compared with germline, one end of the junction differs, possibly owing to a read error. V is TRBV6-1 and J is TRBJ1-1, with a tentative D call TRBD1 (5 bases). CDR1 and CDR2 (germline): MNHNS, SASEGT. The CDR3 is made up of 12 amino acids. The CDR3 spells CASSEVPSQGSF. CDR3 bases: TGTGCCAGCAGTGAAGTCCCCTCCCAGGGATCATTT.

Turning to this clone: Other DNA sequences from this sample encode an identical CDR3 as well. V and J are TRBV7-9 and TRBJ2-7, with TRBD1 as a possible D gene (5 bases). V was trimmed by 2 bases and J by 5 bases, leaving 10 bases between them. Germline V lookup: CDR1 SEHNR, CDR2 FQNEAQ (reference sequence). This CDR3 has 13 residues. In DNA form, the CDR3 reads TGTGCCAGCAGCTTACCAGGGTTCCACGAGCAGTACTTC. It translates to CASSLPGFHEQYF.

The chain uses TRBV5-5 and TRBJ1-2, with a weak D call TRBD1 (5 bases). CDR1 is SGHKS, CDR2 YYEKEE, per germline (reference sequence). The CDR3 has 13 amino acids. V was cut by 0 bases and J by 4 bases, with 7 bases left in between. The CDR3 sequence is CASSLDRGYGYTF. As DNA, the CDR3 is TGTGCCAGCAGCTTGGATAGGGGCTATGGCTACACCTTC.

The rearrangement uses TRBV7-2 and TRBJ1-5; perhaps TRBD1 as D (5 bases). Germline lookup yields CDR1 SGHTA and CDR2 FQGNSA. This CDR3 has 14 amino acids. V lost 5 bases to trimming and J lost 0 bases, with 8 bases between them. This CDR3 is CASSLGHSNQPQHF. Here the CDR3 DNA reads TGTGCCAGCAGCCTAGGACATAGCAATCAGCCCCAGCATTTT. The full variable domain, with the rest looked up from reference TRBV7-2 and TRBJ1-5, is GAGVSQSPSNKVTEKGKDVELRCDPISGHTALYWYRQSLGQGLEFLIYFQGNSAPDKSGLPSDRFSAERTGGSVSTLTIQRTQQEDSAVYLCASSLGHSNQPQHFGDGTRLSIL.

The chain carries TRBV19 and TRBJ2-5, with 7 bases matching TRBD2. The DNA end is a closer match to TRBJ2-7, so the J assignment may be wrong. The CDR3 is 14 amino acids. Germline values: CDR1 LNHDA, CDR2 SQIVND (reference sequence). The CDR3 nucleotides read TGTGCCAGTAGTATGGGCTCGGGGGGCTACGAGCAGTACTTC. Translating gives CASSMGSGGYEQYF.

The chain has TRBV11-2 and TRBJ2-7; tentative D call: TRBD2 (5 bases). The V gene's germline CDR1 is SGHAT and CDR2 FQNNGV. The CDR3 covers 13 residues. V was clipped by 5 bases and J by 5 bases, with 13 bases between them. The CDR3 loop reads CASSIMRADEQYF. As DNA, the CDR3 is TGTGCCAGCAGCATTATGAGGGCAGACGAGCAGTACTTC.

This CDR3 is CASSGGYEQYF. DNA of the CDR3: TGTGCCAGCAGTGGGGGGTACGAGCAGTACTTC. The chain couples TRBV6-6 to TRBJ2-7; TRBD2 might be the D (6 bases). The CDR3 covers 11 residues. Germline V gene sequence: CDR1 MNHNY, CDR2 SVGAGI (reference sequence). Trimming left V 5 bases short and J 4 bases short, with 6 bases between.

This clone was picked up one time. The chain links TRBV5-4 to TRBJ2-1; 9 nucleotides line up with TRBD2. V lost 4 bases to trimming and J lost 10 bases; unmatched junction nucleotides: 18. Looked up from germline, CDR1 is SGHNT and CDR2 is YYREEE (reference sequence). The CDR3 consists of 17 residues. The CDR3 coding sequence is TGTGCCAGCAGCCCAGAGCCGGGACTAGCTTACTTCGAGGAGCAGTTCTTC. This translates into CASSPEPGLAYFEEQFF.

This clone has a handful of counts. The chain links TRBV4-2 to TRBJ2-7; 7 positions match TRBD1. CDR1 is LGHNA and CDR2 is YNFKEQ in the germline V gene. This CDR3 contains 17 residues. With V trimmed by 4 bases and J by 1 base, 13 bases remained unmatched. The CDR3 DNA reads TGTGCCAGCAGCCCCAAACCGACAGGGACATTTTCCTACGAGCAGTACTTC. As protein: CASSPKPTGTFSYEQYF.

The J gene is TRBJ2-5, the V gene TRBV7-6; the match to TRBD2 covers 7 bases. Germline CDR1 is SGHVS and CDR2 is FNYEAQ. J lost 4 bases, V lost 5 bases, and 4 bases had no gene match. This CDR3 region has 13 residues. The CDR3 DNA follows: TGTGCCAGCAGCCCGGGGGAGGGAGAGACCCAGTACTTC. Protein product: CASSPGEGETQYF.

The chain joins TRBV5-4 to TRBJ1-1, with 10 bases that match TRBD1. This CDR3 is built from 15 residues. Germline V lookup: CDR1 SGHNT, CDR2 YYREEE (reference sequence). Trimming cost V 2 bases and J 5 bases; bases outside gene matches: 6. Here the CDR3 DNA reads TGTGCCAGCAGCTTAAGACAGGGGGCGGGGACTGAAGCTTTCTTT. Amino acids: CASSLRQGAGTEAFF.

The chain has TRBV13 and TRBJ2-1, with a possible D match to TRBD1 (5 bases). The V end lost 3 bases, the J end lost 3 bases, and 9 bases lay between the germline ends. The CDR3 is 14 residues long. Germline assignment: CDR1 PRHDT and CDR2 FYEKMQ (reference sequence). The CDR3 DNA sequence: TGTGCCAGCAGCTTTTTAGGGGACTACAATGAGCAGTTCTTC. It is translated as CASSFLGDYNEQFF.

The rearrangement joins TRBV11-2 to TRBJ2-7; a weak D match, TRBD2 (5 bases). Germline-derived CDR1 and CDR2 are SGHAT and FQNNGV. The ends were cut back, 5 bases at V and 3 bases at J, with 14 bases in the middle. The CDR3 consists of 14 residues. CDR3 DNA sequence: TGTGCCAGCAGCCTGGACTTAGAGGGCTACGAGCAGTACTTC. This codes for CASSLDLEGYEQYF.

V usage is TRBV30 and J usage is TRBJ2-6; D possibly corresponds to TRBD1 (6 bases). V was cut by 3 bases and J by 2 bases, with 8 bases left in between. CDR1 GTSNPN and CDR2 SVGIG come from the germline V gene (reference sequence). CDR3 length: 14 residues. The CDR3 DNA reads TGTGCCTGGAGAGCAGGGGCTGGGGCCAACGTCCTGACTTTC. Translation: CAWRAGAGANVLTF.

The chain recombines TRBV5-6 with TRBJ1-1; D is uncertain. Looked up from germline, CDR1 is SGHDT and CDR2 is YYEEEE. CDR3 size: 16 residues. V was clipped by 4 bases and J by 0 bases, with 16 bases between them. For the CDR3, the DNA is TGTGCCAGCAGCCTTCGACCGCCGCGGGTGAACACTGAAGCTTTCTTT. Protein product: CASSLRPPRVNTEAFF.